These T cell receptor beta chains were read from a single sample in a study of T cell responses to AZD1222 COVID-19 vaccine. Using immunoSEQ multiplex PCR, the repertoire was profiled, and TCRdb retains in-frame clones only, with some absent. Here the sample spans 100,000 to 150,000 clones, 88% being singletons. The source material was peripheral blood, sampled on day 0 of AZD1222 vaccination. The receptors come from an adult in good health. The CDR3 runs from the conserved cysteine through the conserved F or W. A D gene is named only where the DNA matches it firmly.

>TRBD1|TRBJ1-6|TRBV6-5
CASTPGQGGGSPLHF
>TRBD1|TRBJ2-7|TRBV5-8
CASSQPWGQGAREQYF
>NA|TRBJ2-1|TRBV2
CASRPRTTPDNEQFF
>TRBD1|TRBJ1-1|TRBV5-6
CASSSQGRRNTEAFF
>NA|TRBJ2-7|TRBV5-6
CASSLRPGFPPYEQYF
>TRBD1|TRBJ1-2|TRBV6-6
CASRMGQGAHGYTF
>TRBD1|TRBJ2-1|TRBV5-1
CASSTQGAKGVQEQFF
>NA|TRBJ2-1|TRBV5-1
CASSLRTAYGNNEQFF
>NA|TRBJ1-3|TRBV10-2
CASSESGSGNTIYF
>NA|TRBJ1-2|TRBV29-1
CSVEDRAKIGNNYGYTF
>TRBD1|TRBJ2-7|TRBV18
CASSQQGIAGEQYF
>NA|TRBJ2-7|TRBV4-3
CASSQEEGGPYEQYF
>TRBD1|TRBJ1-1|TRBV15
CASSLRTGATEAFF
>TRBD1|TRBJ1-5|TRBV11-2
CASSQDRDLNQPQHF
>NA|TRBJ1-2|TRBV9
CASSHGSGRLQANYGYTF
>NA|TRBJ2-7|TRBV19
CASSNGPYEQYF
>NA|TRBJ1-1|TRBV30
CAWGQLNTEAFF
>NA|TRBJ1-4|TRBV28
CASSQQGGNEKLFF
>TRBD1|TRBJ1-1|TRBV6-5
CASSKQGMNTEAFF
>NA|TRBJ1-2|TRBV30
CAWTGKYGYTF
>NA|TRBJ2-7|TRBV4-2
CASSLEPHRGGALYEQYF
>NA|TRBJ1-2|TRBV5-6
CASSLVGIDGYTF
>NA|TRBJ1-6|TRBV15
CATSGTGYNSPLHF
>NA|TRBJ2-1|TRBV18
CASSPPGADLSGEQFF